A single sample is the source of the 9 T cell receptor beta chains below, sequenced in a study of OX40 agonist ivuxolimab in advanced cancers. The data were produced by immunoSEQ multiplex PCR, yet TCRdb's version contains in-frame clones alone and is incomplete. The data show some 15,000 clones, about 77% seen once. Here the sequenced sample was CD4+ or CD8+ T cells sorted from blood, taken in a trial of the OX40 agonist ivuxolimab. The source of these receptors is an adult with an advanced solid tumor such as melanoma, head and neck, liver or kidney cancer.

The V gene is TRBV19, the J gene TRBJ1-1; weak D call: TRBD1 (6 bases). Germline values: CDR1 LNHDA, CDR2 SQIVND (reference sequence). Trimming left V 6 bases short and J 1 base short, with 12 bases between. The CDR3 consists of 14 residues. CDR3 amino acids: CASSHTGANTEAFF. DNA of the CDR3: TGTGCCAGTAGCCATACGGGGGCGAACACTGAAGCTTTCTTT.

This rearrangement joins TRBV6-5 to TRBJ2-2; D call uncertain. Per germline, CDR1 MNHEY and CDR2 SVGAGI. The CDR3 has 13 residues. V was cut by 3 bases and J by 0 bases, with 2 bases left in between. The CDR3 DNA reads as TGTGCCAGCAGTTATACGAACACCGGGGAGCTGTTTTTT. Its protein is CASSYTNTGELFF.

The chain joins TRBV27 to TRBJ1-2; a possible D gene is TRBD1 (6 bases). Germline V gene sequence: CDR1 MNHEY, CDR2 SMNVEV (reference sequence). Between the trimmed V and J ends, which lost 0 bases and 6 bases, there was a span of 14 bases. The length of the CDR3 is 15 residues. The chain's CDR3 is CASSLSLGGANGYTF. The CDR3 DNA follows: TGTGCCAGCAGTTTATCCCTGGGGGGGGCCAATGGCTACACCTTC.

V and J are TRBV25-1 and TRBJ2-5, with 10 positions matching TRBD1. With the DNA end fitting TRBJ2-7 better, the J assignment may be wrong. The CDR3 spans 15 residues. The V gene's germline CDR1 is MGHDK and CDR2 SYGVNS. The CDR3 region is CASSLGQGVAYEQYF. In DNA form, the CDR3 reads TGTGCCAGCAGTCTAGGACAGGGGGTCGCCTACGAGCAGTACTTC.

The chain employs TRBV7-2 and TRBJ2-7; 13 positions match TRBD2. Losses at the gene ends were 3 bases for V and 2 bases for J; bases not matched to a gene: 7. CDR1 and CDR2 (germline): SGHTA, FQGNSA. CDR3 length: 17 amino acids. This CDR3 reads CASSFESTSGRAYEQYF. DNA for the CDR3: TGTGCCAGCAGCTTTGAATCTACTAGCGGGAGGGCCTACGAGCAGTACTTC.

J is TRBJ2-2 and V is TRBV12-5, with 9 bases aligning to TRBD2. This CDR3 has 17 amino acids. V lost 5 bases and J lost 1; bases outside the gene matches: 8. The germline CDR1 and CDR2 sequences are LGHNT and FRNRAP. CDR3 nucleotides: TGTGCTAGTGGTACCCCTTGGACTAGCGAGAACACCGGGGAGCTGTTTTTT. This encodes CASGTPWTSENTGELFF.

The chain joins TRBV27 to TRBJ1-5; TRBD1 matches at 7 bases. The CDR3 covers 13 residues. J gave up 5 bases and V 2 bases, and 0 bases lay outside the gene matches. Germline V gene lookup returns CDR1 MNHEY and CDR2 SMNVEV (reference sequence). The CDR3 region is CASSLTGDQPQHF. As DNA, the CDR3 is TGTGCCAGCAGTTTAACAGGGGATCAGCCCCAGCATTTT.

This rearrangement joins TRBV28 to TRBJ2-1, with 11 bases lining up with TRBD1. Germline CDR1 and CDR2: MDHEN and SYDVKM. The V gene end was trimmed by 0 bases and the J gene end by 7 bases; junction bases not matched to a gene: 5. The CDR3 totals 16 residues. The CDR3 nucleotides read TGTGCCAGCAGTTTATGGGGACAGGGGGTAGAAAATGAGCAGTTCTTC. It is translated as CASSLWGQGVENEQFF.

Of note for this clone: Additional DNA sequences in this sample encode the identical CDR3. CDR3: CATSRDSSNQPQHF. CDR3 bases: TGTGCCACCAGCAGAGATTCGAGCAATCAGCCCCAGCATTTT. The gene calls are TRBV15 and TRBJ1-5, with D unresolved. This CDR3 comprises 14 residues. V was clipped by 0 bases and J by 1 base, with 4 bases between them. Germline CDR1 reads LNHNV; CDR2 reads YYDKDF (reference sequence).